One T cell receptor beta chain is described in this entry. The data derive from a study of memory CD4+ T cells and cytomegalovirus serostatus. The sort gate was single viable CD3+CD4+CD8-CD45RO+ cells for memory CD4+ T cells. Germline V gives CDR1 SGHRS, CDR2 YFSETQ. V gave up 1 base and J gave up 5 bases, with 15 bases separating them. This CDR3 region has 15 residues. Method: immunoSEQ multiplex PCR; TCRdb's copy keeps in-frame clones and lacks some. Among approximately 60,000 clones listed, around 80% were seen once. This TCR derives from an adult in good health and CMV-seronegative. What was sequenced was memory CD4+ T cells from blood. The V gene is TRBV5-1, the J gene TRBJ2-5; TRBD1 or TRBD2 may be the D gene (7 bases each). As DNA, the CDR3 is TGCGCCAGCAGCTTGCAGGGGGGGTTGTCGGAGACCCAGTACTTC. This codes for CASSLQGGLSETQYF.